This paragraph covers one T cell receptor (beta chain) sequence. These data originate in a study of blood T cell repertoires in COVID-19. About the research overall: In each case, the material was cDNA or gDNA derived from T cells, B-cell-depleted T cells, or PBMCs.

In the authors' workflow: Nucleated cell number was recorded as an estimate derived from reference gene primer amplification. Here immunoSEQ multiplex PCR was the method, and the copy in TCRdb shows in-frame clones only, minus some. V and J calls and clone size are copied from that table; D and trimming were computed from the DNA. In the table there are 95,000 to 150,000 clones, 80% to 90% of which are singletons. This CDR3 region has 14 residues. Germline V CDR1 and CDR2: SQVTM, ANQGSEA. Between the trimmed V and J ends, which lost 6 bases and 3 bases, there was a span of 17 bases. The sequence was collected from a man aged 35-49 years with acute or convalescent COVID-19. Sequencing was done on a sample of peripheral blood. The rearrangement uses TRBV29-1 and TRBJ1-1; D gene uncertain. CDR3 bases: TGCAGCGTGGAGACTTCTAGGAGGGACACTGAAGCTTTCTTT. Amino acids: CSVETSRRDTEAFF.